One sample yielded the 26 T cell receptor beta chains listed below, sequenced in a study of tumor-infiltrating lymphocytes in primary liver carcinoma. Starting from 450 to 500 ng of total RNA, TCR beta cDNA was produced with a primer in the constant region. Amplification in three nested multiplex PCR rounds with slightly modified ARM-PCR gave rise to TCR beta libraries. Rounds one and two of PCR, each of roughly 10 cycles, were primed with TRBV1-TRBV30 forward primers and a C-beta reverse primer. MiXCR was run by TCRdb on the multiplex PCR reads, yielding one entry per CDR3 protein. Of tens of thousands of distinct CDR3 sequences listed, over 60% are singletons. The roughly 20-34 mg bulk tissue piece was not sorted before simultaneous RNA and DNA extraction. Sequencing was done on a sample of liver tumor tissue from sampling region 1. Regarding subset: tumor region T1, superior pole. The receptors here all came from a man aged 40-49 years with primary liver carcinoma and hepatitis B virus infection.

This clonotype was counted once. A read error is likely, as this CDR3 ends without the conserved phenylalanine or tryptophan. The rearrangement uses TRBV12-3 or TRBV12-4 and TRBJ2-7, with TRBD1 matching 12 bases. CDR3 length: 15 residues. Trimming at V came to 6 bases and at J to 6 bases, leaving 9 bases not matched to a gene. CDR3 in amino acids: CASSDQGTGGSEQYY. Here the CDR3 DNA reads TGTGCCAGCAGCGACCAGGGGACAGGGGGCAGCGAGCAGTACTAC.

The chain carries TRBV9 and TRBJ2-3; D call uncertain. Per germline, CDR1 SGDLS and CDR2 YYNGEE. The germline V and J ends were trimmed by 2 bases and 3 bases, with 4 bases remaining between them. This CDR3 spans 12 amino acids. This CDR3 reads CASSVGTDTQYF. The CDR3 DNA sequence: TGTGCCAGCAGCGTTGGGACAGATACGCAGTATTTT.

This clonotype was picked up many times. This chain connects TRBV14 to TRBJ2-7; TRBD2 matches 9 bases. The V gene end was trimmed by 4 bases and the J gene end by 2 bases; junction bases not matched to a gene: 6. From germline, CDR1 is SGHDN and CDR2 FVKESK. CDR3 length equals 15 residues. The CDR3 coding sequence is TGTGCCAGCAGCCGAGCTAGCGGGGTTGCCTACGAGCAGTACTTC. This sequence encodes CASSRASGVAYEQYF.

Points on this clonotype: A much larger clone lies one base from this, so it may be a read error. V gene TRBV5-6 combines with J gene TRBJ1-1; no reliable D call. The germline V gene encodes CDR1 SGHDT and CDR2 YYEEEE. The germline V and J ends were trimmed by 1 base and 2 bases, with 12 bases remaining between them. The CDR3 has 15 residues. The chain's CDR3 is CASSLLNGRNTEAFF. The DNA for the CDR3 is TGTGCCAGCAGCTTGTTAAACGGGAGAAACACTGAAGCTTTCTTT.

This clonotype was seen a single time. The chain combines TRBV29-1 with TRBJ2-3; possibly TRBD1 for D (5 bases). The closer fit of TRBJ1-5 to the DNA end suggests the J call may be wrong. The CDR3 spans 12 residues. In germline, CDR1 is SQVTM, CDR2 ANQGSEA. The CDR3 DNA is TGCAGCGTTGTAGGTGAAGGGGATACGCAGCATTTT. Its protein is CSVVGEGDTQHF.

As concerns this clonotype: One junction end disagrees with the germline gene, perhaps due to a read error. The genes are TRBV7-2 and TRBJ2-7, with D possibly being TRBD2 (5 bases). This CDR3 has 14 amino acids. CDR1 and CDR2 from the germline V gene are SGHTA and FQGNSA. CDR3 protein: CASSLSGRPYGQYF. The CDR3 nucleotides are TGTGCCAGCAGCTTAAGTGGGAGACCTTACGGGCAGTACTTC.

Regarding this clonotype: A junction end diverges from the germline sequence, so it may reflect a read error. This chain links TRBV30 with TRBJ1-1; possibly TRBD1 for D (5 bases). This CDR3 comprises 12 residues. CDR1 is GTSNPN, CDR2 SVGIG, per germline (reference sequence). CDR3 sequence reads: CAWSVGAAKAFF. The CDR3 nucleotides are TGTGCTTGGAGTGTAGGGGCAGCTAAAGCTTTCTTT. Using reference TRBV30 and TRBJ1-1 for the parts outside the CDR3, the full variable domain is SQTIHQWPATLVQPVGSPLSLECTVEGTSNPNLYWYRQAAGRGLQLLFYSVGIGQISSEVPQNLSASRPQDRQFILSSKKLLLSDSGFYLCAWSVGAAKAFFGQGTRLTVV.

On this clonotype: A read error may account for a junction end that differs from germline. The J gene is TRBJ1-2, the V gene TRBV29-1; 8 bases fit TRBD1. Germline loops: CDR1 SQVTM, CDR2 ANQGSEA. The CDR3 is 12 amino acids. CDR3 loop: CIASDRVVGYTF. CDR3 bases: TGTATCGCTTCGGACAGGGTCGTTGGCTACACCTTC.

Points on this clonotype: At one boundary the junction diverges from the germline segment, which might be a read error. The rearrangement uses TRBV6-5 and TRBJ2-3; 8 bases match TRBD1. The length of the CDR3 is 15 residues. Germline V gene lookup returns CDR1 MNHEY and CDR2 SVGAGI. The chain's CDR3 is CAGRPGTGNYDIQYF. For the CDR3, the DNA is TGTGCCGGCAGACCCGGGACAGGCAATTACGATATACAGTATTTT.

Worth noting for this clonotype: The junction and the germline gene differ at one end; a read error may be behind it. This sequence joins TRBV20-1 and TRBJ2-1; D unclear. The CDR3 consists of 10 residues. Germline V gene lookup returns CDR1 DFQATT and CDR2 SNEGSKA (reference sequence). CDR3 sequence: CSAGEYEQIF. The CDR3, as DNA: TGCAGTGCTGGAGAGTATGAGCAGATCTTC.

With regard to this clonotype: This could be a read error, since a much larger clone is one nucleotide away. This sequence joins TRBV7-9 and TRBJ2-5; D is ambiguous. Germline-derived CDR1 and CDR2 are SEHNR and FQNEAQ (reference sequence). CDR3 length: 12 amino acids. DNA of the CDR3: TGTGCCGGCAGCTTAGCCGACGTGACCCAGTACTTC. Residues: CAGSLADVTQYF.

V usage is TRBV15 and J usage is TRBJ2-7; maybe TRBD1 (5 bases). The germline V and J ends were trimmed by 0 bases and 6 bases, with 6 bases remaining between them. This CDR3 contains 12 residues. Germline-derived CDR1 and CDR2 are LNHNV and YYDKDF (reference sequence). In DNA form, the CDR3 reads TGTGCCACCAGCAGAGAAGGGGTCGAGCAGTACTTC. Protein sequence: CATSREGVEQYF.

Concerning this clonotype itself: This is likely a read error, given that the CDR3 carries no conserved phenylalanine or tryptophan at its end. It is unclear where the CDR3 begins or ends on the DNA, so no DNA is shown, and the CDR3 is as TCRdb lists it. The chain is built from TRBV20-1 and TRBJ2-5. From germline, CDR1 is DFQATT and CDR2 SNEGSKA (reference sequence). The CDR3 is made up of 11 amino acids, end residues included. CDR3 region: CSTRDQTEQYL.

The rearrangement uses TRBV7-3 and TRBJ1-6; the D is unclear. The germline V gene has CDR1 SGHTA and CDR2 FQGTGA. This CDR3 contains 15 residues. The CDR3: CVGSLTPGDNSPLHF. The DNA of the CDR3 is TGTGTCGGCAGCTTAACGCCGGGCGACAATTCACCCCTCCACTTT.

The chain carries TRBV20-1 and TRBJ2-7, with 8 bases that match TRBD1. The germline gives CDR1 DFQATT, CDR2 SNEGSKA (reference sequence). V shed 5 bases, J shed 7 bases, and the junction held 10 bases outside the gene matches. The CDR3 runs to 13 residues. CDR3 sequence (DNA): TGCAGTGCTTTTGGACAGGGACTGGGGGAGCAGTACTTC. Translated: CSAFGQGLGEQYF.

The genes are TRBV18 and TRBJ2-2; either TRBD1 or TRBD2 may supply D (5 bases each). CDR1 and CDR2 (germline): KGHSH, LQKENI. The V and J ends lost 8 bases and 0 bases respectively, with 16 bases between them. CDR3 size: 16 residues. DNA for the CDR3: TGTGCCAGCCCCCTTTCGGGACCGACGAACACCGGGGAGCTGTTTTTT. Its translation is CASPLSGPTNTGELFF.

The chain links TRBV2 to TRBJ2-1; maybe TRBD2 (6 bases). CDR1 is SNHLY and CDR2 is FYNNEI in the germline V gene. Trimming stripped 6 bases from V and 8 bases from J, with 20 bases between. The CDR3 consists of 15 residues. The chain's CDR3 is CASRPGVTPNDEQFF. For the CDR3, the DNA is TGTGCCAGCAGACCGGGAGTAACCCCTAACGATGAGCAGTTCTTC.

To note about this clonotype: A much larger clone differs by one base, so this may be a read error. The rearrangement joins TRBV5-1 to TRBJ1-1; no firm D call. V was clipped by 3 bases and J by 6 bases, with 30 bases between them. Germline V CDR1 and CDR2: SGHRS, YFSETQ. CDR3 length equals 19 residues. This chain's CDR3 is CASSSPKDLNKLKFPEAFF. The CDR3 DNA follows: TGCGCCAGCAGCTCCCCGAAGGATTTGAACAAGCTGAAATTCCCTGAAGCTTTCTTT.

This clonotype was counted many times. Here the CDR3 DNA reads TGCGCCAGCAGCCAAGACCCCCAGGGCTCCTACAATGAGCAGTTCTTC. Its protein product is CASSQDPQGSYNEQFF. The gene calls are TRBV4-1 and TRBJ2-1; D is possibly TRBD1 (5 bases). Germline V CDR1 and CDR2: MGHRA, YSYEKL. This CDR3 region has 16 residues. Trimming cost V 0 bases and J 0 bases, with 9 bases left between them.

Details on this clonotype: One end of the junction fails to match germline, which may point to a read error. The rearrangement joins TRBV13 to TRBJ2-3; 7 bases agree with TRBD1. Germline loops: CDR1 PRHDT, CDR2 FYEKMQ (reference sequence). This CDR3 has 15 residues. CDR3 DNA: TGTGCCAGCAGCTTGGGACAGAAGTACGGGGATACGCAATATTTT. This gives the protein CASSLGQKYGDTQYF.

Details on this clonotype: One end of the junction is discordant with germline, which a read error may explain. The chain uses TRBV6-5 and TRBJ2-1; D remains ambiguous. CDR3 length: 14 residues. Germline V CDR1 and CDR2: MNHEY, SVGAGI. The CDR3 is CAISSLASYNEQFF. CDR3 bases: TGTGCCATCAGTTCACTCGCATCCTACAATGAGCAGTTCTTC.

Details on this clonotype: At one of its ends the junction is not consistent with the germline gene, which may arise from a read error. The chain couples TRBV7-9 to TRBJ2-1; TRBD1 matches 10 bases. CDR3 length equals 16 residues. Germline CDR1 is SEHNR and CDR2 is FQNEAQ (reference sequence). The CDR3 sequence: CASIPSRTGGIDEQSF. The CDR3 DNA is TGTGCCAGCATCCCCTCCCGGACAGGGGGTATCGATGAGCAGTCCTTC.

As to this clonotype: This CDR3 is missing its conserved last phenylalanine or tryptophan, likely due to a read error. The chain links TRBV14 to TRBJ2-7, with 11 bases aligning to TRBD2. CDR3 length: 15 residues. After removal of 2 bases from V and 2 bases from J, the junction contained 2 bases not matched to a gene. Germline CDR1 SGHDN, CDR2 FVKESK. CDR3: CASSQTSGRPYEQYL. CDR3 bases: TGTGCCAGCAGCCAAACTAGCGGGAGACCCTACGAGCAGTACCTC.

The chain is built from TRBV5-1 and TRBJ2-3, with 9 bases identical to TRBD1. The CDR3 is made up of 16 amino acids. Losses at the gene ends were 7 bases for V and 2 bases for J; bases not matched to a gene: 11. Germline CDR1 SGHRS, CDR2 YFSETQ. The CDR3 reads CASRQQQGAYTDTQYF. CDR3 nucleotide sequence: TGCGCCAGCCGCCAGCAACAGGGGGCTTACACAGATACGCAGTATTTT.

Concerning this clonotype itself: Mismatch with germline at one junction end may stem from a read error. The chain is built from TRBV4-1 and TRBJ1-5; D is ambiguous. CDR3 size: 13 residues. In germline, CDR1 is MGHRA, CDR2 YSYEKL. The CDR3 coding sequence is TGCGCCAGCAACCAAGTGAGCAATAAGCCCCAGCATTTT. Its protein product is CASNQVSNKPQHF.

As regards this clonotype: Lacking the conserved final phenylalanine or tryptophan, this CDR3 likely reflects a read error. The V call is TRBV6-5, the J call TRBJ2-1; a possible D gene is TRBD1 (5 bases). The CDR3 covers 15 residues. CDR1 MNHEY and CDR2 SVGAGI come from the germline V gene. The CDR3 DNA follows: TGTGCCAGGAGTTACGGGCAGGGATCCTACAATGAGCAGTTCATC. It specifies CARSYGQGSYNEQFI.